The rows below give T cell receptor beta chains drawn from one sample of a study of tumor-infiltrating lymphocytes in primary liver carcinoma. TCRdb reprocessed the multiplex PCR reads via MiXCR and lists one record per CDR3 protein. The sample lists about 190,000 distinct CDR3 sequences, 85% occurring once. The source material was tumor tissue from primary liver carcinoma. Receptors were obtained from a man in his forties with primary liver carcinoma and hepatitis B virus infection. Both conserved end residues are part of each CDR3. The D gene is left open where the match is weak. The size of a clone is reported for some rows only, either as once, few or many, or as a class for expanded clones.

TRBJ1-5	.	.	TRBV12-3/TRBV12-4	TGTGCCAGCACGGGGGACACCGCAATAAATCAACCCCAGCATTTT	CASTGDTAINQPQHF
TRBJ2-7	.	.	TRBV11-1	TGTGCCAGCAGTTCATCCCAGGACTCCTCCTACGAGCACTACTTC	CASSSSQDSSYEHYF
TRBJ2-3	.	.	TRBV5-1	TGCGCCAGCAGCTTTAGACACCGACTGGAAACCCTAACAGATACGCAGTATTTT	CASSFRHRLETLTDTQYF
TRBJ1-1	.	.	TRBV29-1	TGCAGCGTTGAAGGGTCGAGGACTGAGGCCTTCTTT	CSVEGSRTEAFF
TRBJ2-1	.	once	TRBV12-3/TRBV12-4	TGTACCAGGAGTTTCGGTACAGCCTACAATGAGCAGTTCTTC	CTRSFGTAYNEQFF
TRBJ2-1	TRBD2	many	TRBV13	TGTGCCAGCAGCTTAACTAGCGGCAATGAGCAGTTCTTC	CASSLTSGNEQFF
TRBJ2-3	.	.	TRBV5-4	TGTGCCAACAGTCGGGGAACTATCGGAGATACGCAGTATTTT	CANSRGTIGDTQYF
TRBJ2-1	.	.	TRBV5-5	TGTGCCAGCAGCTTGGGTCTAAGTACGGTAAATGAGCAGTTCTTC	CASSLGLSTVNEQFF
TRBJ2-1	TRBD2	many	TRBV6-6	TGTGCCAGCAGTTTGACTAGCCTGGTGGGGGATGAGCAGTTCTTC	CASSLTSLVGDEQFF
TRBJ1-2	TRBD1	.	TRBV5-1	TGCGCCAGCATTCCTTGGACAGGGGGCGATGGCTACACCTTC	CASIPWTGGDGYTF
TRBJ2-1	.	.	TRBV6-1	TGTGCCAGCAGTGATGAAACAGGAGGATACAATGAGCAGTTCTTC	CASSDETGGYNEQFF
TRBJ2-7	.	.	TRBV4-3	TGCCCCAGCAGCCAAGACTATTGCTACGAGCTGTACTTC	CPSSQDYCYELYF
TRBJ2-1	TRBD1	.	TRBV4-2	TGTGCCAGCAGCCACGCCGGGGGACAGGGGAATAATGAGCATTTTTTC	CASSHAGGQGNNEHFF
TRBJ2-2	.	.	TRBV12-3/TRBV12-4	TGTGCCATCTGTTTGGGGACACACACCGGGGAGCTGTTTTTT	CAICLGTHTGELFF
TRBJ2-7	.	.	TRBV6-5	TGTGCCTGCAGTTACCGGCCCGGACATAGCGAGCAGTACTTC	CACSYRPGHSEQYF
TRBJ2-3	.	.	TRBV21-1	TGTGCCAGCAGCAGAGGACAAGGGGCGCGGGACCACACAGATACGCACTATTTT	CASSRGQGARDHTDTHYF
TRBJ2-5	.	.	TRBV5-4	TGTGCCAGGAGCGATCGGACTGTCCAAGAGACCCAGTACTTC	CARSDRTVQETQYF
TRBJ2-2	TRBD1	.	TRBV10-3	TGTGCCATCAGTGAGCAACAGGGGAACACCGTGGAGCCGTTTTTT	CAISEQQGNTVEPFF
TRBJ1-5	TRBD1	.	TRBV5-6	TGTGCCATCAGCCGGGGGAGGGGGCTTAACAATCAGCCCCACCATTTT	CAISRGRGLNNQPHHF
TRBJ2-7	.	many	TRBV29-1	TGCAGCGTCGCACGCGGACAGAGGGGCAGCTACGAGCAGTACTTC	CSVARGQRGSYEQYF
TRBJ2-7	.	.	TRBV19	TGTGCCAGTAGTGTAAGGGGCCCCAGATCCTACGAGCAGTACTTC	CASSVRGPRSYEQYF
TRBJ2-7	.	few	TRBV6-6	TGTACCAGCTTTCGGGACACCCTCTCGTACGAGCAGTACTTC	CTSFRDTLSYEQYF
TRBJ2-5	.	.	TRBV3-1	TGTGCCAGCAGCCCCAGAACAGGGCCTGAGACCCAGTACTTC	CASSPRTGPETQYF
TRBJ2-5	.	.	TRBV12-3/TRBV12-4	TGTGTCAGCAGTCAAAGGTCGCAAGAGACCCAGTACTTC	CVSSQRSQETQYF
TRBJ2-1	TRBD2	.	TRBV29-1	TGCAGCGTTGGCCTTCTAGCGGGGGTGATTGCTGAGCAGTTCTTC	CSVGLLAGVIAEQFF
TRBJ1-2	TRBD1	.	TRBV5-4	TGTGCCAGCAGCGCACCGACAGGGTTAAGTGTCTACACCTTC	CASSAPTGLSVYTF
TRBJ1-6	.	.	TRBV10-2	TGCGCCATCAGTGAGTCCACAGTTAATTCACCCCTCCACTTT	CAISESTVNSPLHF
TRBJ2-1	TRBD2	.	TRBV12-3/TRBV12-4	TGTGCCAGCCTCTCTAGAGGGAGGGCGGGGGAGCAGTTATTC	CASLSRGRAGEQLF
TRBJ2-5	TRBD2	.	TRBV29-1	TGCAGCGGTATACTAGCGGGAGTATTAGAGACCCAGTACTTC	CSGILAGVLETQYF
TRBJ2-2	.	.	TRBV11-2	TGTGCCAGCATTATCACCGCTACATGGACGGTGGTGACCGGGGAGCTGTTTTTT	CASIITATWTVVTGELFF
TRBJ2-3	.	.	TRBV5-1	TGCGCCAACCGGCGGGGCAGCAGAAGCACAGATACGCAGTATTTT	CANRRGSRSTDTQYF
TRBJ1-1	TRBD1	.	TRBV6-6	TGTGCCAGTGACACAGGGGGGGCTACTGAAGCTTTCTTT	CASDTGGATEAFF
TRBJ1-1	.	.	TRBV5-1	TGCGCCAGCAGCTTGGTCCCGGGAATCGAGAACACTGAAGCTTTCTTT	CASSLVPGIENTEAFF
TRBJ1-1	.	.	TRBV5-1	TGCGCCAGCAATCGGGGGCTTGAGGATACTGAAGCTTTATTT	CASNRGLEDTEALF
TRBJ2-2	TRBD2	few	TRBV29-1	TGCAGTGTTGGGACTAGAGCGGCGAACACCGGGGAACTGTTTTTT	CSVGTRAANTGELFF
TRBJ2-2	.	.	TRBV29-1	TGCAGCATCCTCGGTCCGGGACCCACCGTGGAGCTGTTTTTC	CSILGPGPTVELFF
TRBJ2-7	.	.	TRBV11-2	TGTGCCAGGACCTTAGAACCTAGCAGGAGCTGGGTCGAGCAGTACTTC	CARTLEPSRSWVEQYF
TRBJ1-1	.	many	TRBV29-1	TGCAGCGTCCGCGATAACACTGAAGCTTTCTTT	CSVRDNTEAFF
TRBJ1-6	.	few	TRBV2	TGTGTCAGCGGGGCAGACTCCTATAATTCACCCCTCCACTTT	CVSGADSYNSPLHF
TRBJ1-1	.	.	TRBV5-8	TGTGCCAGCAACTTCGGGAGGGGGGACTCTGAAGCTTTCTTT	CASNFGRGDSEAFF
TRBJ2-7	.	once	TRBV11-3	TGTGCCAGCAGCTTAGACTCCGGGACCTGCTACGAGCAGTACTTC	CASSLDSGTCYEQYF
TRBJ2-1	.	once	TRBV4-1	TGTGTCAGCAGCACTCCGCCCGCTTCAATTTACAATGAGCAGTTCTTC	CVSSTPPASIYNEQFF
TRBJ1-6	.	.	TRBV6-6	TGTGCCAGCACCCACACAGGCGGAACTTCACCCCTCCACTTT	CASTHTGGTSPLHF
TRBJ1-5	.	.	TRBV6-1	TGTGCCAGCAGTCCGCAGGGGCTTACCATAAATCAGCCCCAGCATTTT	CASSPQGLTINQPQHF
TRBJ1-6	TRBD1	few	TRBV25-1	TGTGCCACCCAGGGGGGGGACAGCTATAATTCACCCCTCCACTTT	CATQGGDSYNSPLHF
TRBJ2-1	.	.	TRBV5-5	TGTGCCAGTAGCCCCGACTGGACTGATTTCAATGAGCAGTTCTTC	CASSPDWTDFNEQFF
TRBJ2-1	.	.	TRBV4-3	TGCGCCAGCAGCCCTAGGCTCCCAGGGACTTCCTACAATGTGCAGTTCTTC	CASSPRLPGTSYNVQFF
TRBJ2-3	.	.	TRBV6-2/TRBV6-3	TGTGCCAGCAGTCCGGGCGACTCCGGAGATACGCAGTATTTT	CASSPGDSGDTQYF
TRBJ2-1	.	.	TRBV28	TGTGCCAGCAGTTTGCGGGACAGCTCCAACAATGAGCAGTTCTTC	CASSLRDSSNNEQFF
TRBJ2-3	.	few	TRBV11-2	TGTGCCTGCAGCTTAGATGTCCTCACAGATACGCAGTATTTT	CACSLDVLTDTQYF
TRBJ2-4	.	.	TRBV11-1	TGTACCAGCAGCTTTCCCGGGACCAACGGGAGCAAAAACATTCAATACTTC	CTSSFPGTNGSKNIQYF
TRBJ2-5	.	.	TRBV5-6	TGTGCCAGCAACTTGGAGGCTAGCCAAGAGACCCGGTACTTT	CASNLEASQETRYF
TRBJ2-1	.	.	TRBV11-3	TGTGCCAGCGGCTTAAATGCCGATGAACGGTTCTTC	CASGLNADERFF
TRBJ2-5	.	.	TRBV19	TGTGCCAGTAGTTCACGATTCCAAGAGACCCAGTACTTC	CASSSRFQETQYF
TRBJ2-7	.	.	TRBV10-3	TGTGCCATCAGCGAGGGGACTGGCGGTGAATACGATCAGTACTTC	CAISEGTGGEYDQYF
TRBJ1-1	.	.	TRBV29-1	TGCAGTGTTGGAGGTGGGTGGGGTATGAACACTGAAGTTTTCTTT	CSVGGGWGMNTEVFF
TRBJ2-1	TRBD1	once	TRBV29-1	TGCAGCACCTGGACAGGTTCTTCCTACAAGCAGTTCTTC	CSTWTGSSYKQFF